The 18 T cell receptor beta chains presented below share a single source sample, sequenced in a study of response to subunit inactivated influenza vaccine. TCRdb ran MiXCR on the RT-PCR reads and lists one entry per CDR3 protein. The table shows hundreds of thousands of distinct CDR3 sequences, with roughly 13% occurring only once. This sample comprised PBMCs from blood, obtained 45 days after vaccination. The receptors originated from a man aged 50-60 years who received an inactivated influenza vaccine.

This clonotype has at least ten counts. DNA for the CDR3: TGTGCCAGCAGTTCTCGACTAGCGGGAAGCCATTACAATGAGCAGTTCTTC. As protein: CASSSRLAGSHYNEQFF. V usage is TRBV12-3 or TRBV12-4 and J usage is TRBJ2-1; 11 bases are a match to TRBD2. After removal of 4 bases from V and 4 bases from J, the junction contained 9 bases not matched to a gene. This CDR3 region has 17 residues.

The chain recombines TRBV29-1 with TRBJ1-2; D may be TRBD1 (5 bases). CDR1 is SQVTM, CDR2 ANQGSEA, per germline. The CDR3 has 15 amino acids. V lost 0 bases and J 7 bases, leaving 18 bases between the germline ends. The DNA of the CDR3 is TGCAGCGTTGAAGATCTTCTCGAGGGGCAGCTTGGCTACACCTTC. Protein: CSVEDLLEGQLGYTF.

This clonotype was recorded at least ten times. The chain links TRBV12-3 or TRBV12-4 to TRBJ2-3; D possibly corresponds to TRBD1 (5 bases). The CDR3 runs 15 residues. With 8 bases removed from V and 6 bases from J, the gap between germline ends came to 21 bases. The CDR3 DNA reads as TGTGCCAGCTCCACGGGCTGGGGCATCCTCGATACGCAGTATTTT. It yields the protein CASSTGWGILDTQYF.

The chain is built from TRBV29-1 and TRBJ2-5, with D possibly being TRBD2 (5 bases). The V end lost 8 bases, the J end lost 0 bases, and 13 bases lay between the germline ends. The CDR3 consists of 13 residues. The germline V gene has CDR1 SQVTM and CDR2 ANQGSEA. The CDR3 DNA sequence: TGCAGCACACGACGGGGTCACCAAGAGACCCAGTACTTC. This codes for CSTRRGHQETQYF. The full variable domain, its missing parts supplied by reference TRBV29-1 and TRBJ2-5, is SAVISQKPSRDICQRGTSLTIQCQVDSQVTMMFWYRQQPGQSLTLIATANQGSEATYESGFVIDKFPISRPNLTFSTLTVSNMSPEDSSIYLCSTRRGHQETQYFGPGTRLLVL.

This clonotype was counted many times. This rearrangement joins TRBV5-5 to TRBJ2-1, with D perhaps TRBD2 (7 bases). V lost 4 bases to trimming and J lost 3 bases, with 14 bases between them. Germline values: CDR1 SGHKS, CDR2 YYEKEE (reference sequence). The CDR3 sequence is 15 residues long. The CDR3 region has the DNA TGTGCCAGCAGCCAGCGGGACAACGTCTACAATGAGCAGTTCTTC. As protein: CASSQRDNVYNEQFF.

The chain couples TRBV27 to TRBJ1-2; 7 nucleotides match TRBD1. This CDR3 region has 15 residues. Trimming at V came to 4 bases and at J to 7 bases, leaving 12 bases not matched to a gene. The germline V gene encodes CDR1 MNHEY and CDR2 SMNVEV (reference sequence). This CDR3 is CASSSGRYRGSGYTF. The CDR3 DNA sequence: TGTGCCAGCAGTTCTGGTCGTTACAGGGGTAGTGGCTACACCTTC.

This rearrangement joins TRBV24-1 to TRBJ2-1; tentative D call: TRBD2 (6 bases). Germline V CDR1 and CDR2: KGHDR, SFDVKD. V lost 4 bases, J lost 12 bases, and 15 bases lay in between. CDR3 length: 13 amino acids. CDR3 amino acids: CATSEPGTPGQFF. Here the CDR3 DNA reads TGTGCCACCAGTGAGCCAGGGACTCCCGGGCAGTTCTTC.

The chain has TRBV30 and TRBJ2-7, with a weak D call TRBD1 (6 bases). Germline V gene data show CDR1 as GTSNPN and CDR2 as SVGIG (reference sequence). Between the trimmed V and J ends, which lost 2 bases and 2 bases, there was a span of 10 bases. CDR3 length: 13 amino acids. CDR3 residues: CAWSPDSPYEQYF. CDR3 bases: TGTGCCTGGAGTCCGGACAGTCCCTACGAGCAGTACTTC.

This clonotype was seen many times. The V and J genes are TRBV5-6 and TRBJ1-2, with D perhaps TRBD1 (5 bases). Germline CDR1 is SGHDT and CDR2 is YYEEEE. CDR3 length: 15 residues. Trimming shortened V by 2 bases and J by 8 bases, and 19 bases separated the two germline ends. The CDR3 DNA is TGTGCCAGCAGCTTCGGGACCCAGCCCACTAGGGGCTACACCTTC. It translates to CASSFGTQPTRGYTF.

A remark on this clonotype: Given a much more abundant clone one base away, this may be a read error. The J gene is TRBJ2-7, the V gene TRBV5-1; TRBD1 is a possible D gene (5 bases). This CDR3 comprises 15 residues. Germline V gene lookup returns CDR1 SGHRS and CDR2 YFSETQ. Between the trimmed V and J ends, which lost 1 base and 1 base, there was a span of 12 bases. CDR3 sequence reads: CASSLNWGLSYEQYF. DNA of the CDR3: TGCGCCAGCAGCTTGAACTGGGGCCTTTCCTACGAGCAGTACTTC. The full variable domain, its missing parts supplied by reference TRBV5-1 and TRBJ2-7, is KAGVTQTPRYLIKTRGQQVTLSCSPISGHRSVSWYQQTPGQGLQFLFEYFSETQRNKGNFPGRFSGRQFSNSRSEMNVSTLELGDSALYLCASSLNWGLSYEQYFGPGTRLTVT.

This clonotype was seen only a few times. The chain couples TRBV11-2 to TRBJ2-2, with TRBD1 matching over 7 bases. Trimming cost V 6 bases and J 6 bases; bases outside gene matches: 4. The CDR3 loop spans 13 amino acids. Germline CDR1 SGHAT, CDR2 FQNNGV. The CDR3 DNA follows: TGTGCCAGCAGAGTTCAGGGGGCCGGGGAGCTGTTTTTT. Translation: CASRVQGAGELFF.

The chain links TRBV20-1 to TRBJ2-1, with D perhaps TRBD2 (6 bases). V shed 6 bases and J shed 8 bases, with 14 bases lying between them. This CDR3 is built from 12 residues. Germline V lookup: CDR1 DFQATT, CDR2 SNEGSKA (reference sequence). CDR3 region: CSALWEADEQFF. CDR3 nucleotide sequence: TGCAGTGCCCTCTGGGAGGCCGATGAGCAGTTCTTC.

V gene TRBV5-5 combines with J gene TRBJ2-5, with unresolved D. CDR3 length: 14 amino acids. Germline loops: CDR1 SGHKS, CDR2 YYEKEE (reference sequence). V was trimmed by 1 base and J by 2 bases, leaving 9 bases between them. CDR3 in DNA: TGTGCCAGCAGCTTGAGACACCCTCAAGAGACCCAGTACTTC. Amino acids: CASSLRHPQETQYF.

The rearrangement joins TRBV2 to TRBJ1-5; a possible D gene is TRBD1 (5 bases). Trimming stripped 6 bases from V and 3 bases from J, with 12 bases between. Germline V lookup: CDR1 SNHLY, CDR2 FYNNEI. There are 14 residues in the CDR3. CDR3 DNA: TGTGCCAGCAGCGGGGGACCGGCCAATCAGCCCCAGCATTTT. It codes for CASSGGPANQPQHF.

This clonotype was seen at least ten times. This chain links TRBV7-2 with TRBJ2-1, with D perhaps matching TRBD1 (6 bases). Deletions cut 6 bases from V and 1 base from J, with 10 bases between. CDR3 length: 14 residues. Germline V CDR1 and CDR2: SGHTA, FQGNSA. The CDR3: CASSSTGSYNEQFF. The DNA for the CDR3 is TGTGCCAGCAGTTCAACAGGGTCCTACAATGAGCAGTTCTTC.

The J gene is TRBJ2-3, the V gene TRBV12-3 or TRBV12-4; 11 positions match TRBD2. After removal of 1 base from V and 12 bases from J, the junction contained 3 bases not matched to a gene. The CDR3 sequence is 13 residues long. The CDR3 loop reads CASSLGLAGSQYF. The CDR3, as DNA: TGTGCCAGCAGTTTAGGACTAGCGGGGAGCCAGTATTTT.

This sequence joins TRBV12-3 or TRBV12-4 and TRBJ2-2, with 7 bases lining up with TRBD1. After removal of 6 bases from V and 3 bases from J, the junction contained 7 bases not matched to a gene. The CDR3 sequence is 15 residues long. DNA for the CDR3: TGTGCCAGCAGCAGGGGACAGCGACACACCGGGGAGCTGTTTTTT. This sequence encodes CASSRGQRHTGELFF.

The chain has TRBV12-3 or TRBV12-4 and TRBJ1-6; D remains unclear. The ends were cut back, 4 bases at V and 7 bases at J, with 5 bases in the middle. The CDR3 covers 12 residues. CDR3 residues: CASSWRNSPLHF. The CDR3 DNA is TGTGCCAGCAGTTGGCGAAATTCACCCCTCCACTTT.